The 14 T cell receptor beta chains reported below all come from one sample, sequenced in a study of early T cells in non-severe SARS-CoV-2 infection. In TCRdb, the 5' RACE reads were re-called with MiXCR into one record per CDR3 protein. In the table there are about 24,000 distinct CDR3 sequences, about 4.5% of which are singletons. The sequenced sample was whole blood. These receptors all come from an adult who was a healthcare worker with PCR-confirmed SARS-CoV-2 infection or an uninfected control (not recorded which).

This clonotype has at least ten counts. This rearrangement joins TRBV4-1 to TRBJ1-4, with 8 bases matching TRBD1. The CDR3 totals 14 residues. V was pared by 4 bases and J by 7 bases, with 5 bases of the junction left unmatched. From germline, CDR1 is MGHRA and CDR2 YSYEKL. In DNA form, the CDR3 reads TGCGCCAGCAGCCCTGGACAGGGCTTTGAAAAACTGTTTTTT. Its protein product is CASSPGQGFEKLFF.

Many counts were recorded for this clonotype. The rearrangement links TRBV2 to TRBJ1-5, with a weak D call TRBD1 (5 bases). CDR3 size: 15 residues. The V and J ends lost 8 bases and 2 bases respectively, with 16 bases between them. CDR1 is SNHLY and CDR2 is FYNNEI in the germline V gene. The CDR3 nucleotides read TGTGCCAGCTCCCGCGGCTTCAGGGGCAATCAGCCCCAGCATTTT. This encodes CASSRGFRGNQPQHF.

This clonotype was seen at least ten times. V is TRBV7-9 and J is TRBJ1-5; D call uncertain. Germline CDR1 is SEHNR and CDR2 is FQNEAQ (reference sequence). This CDR3 has 13 amino acids. The V end was cut by 0 bases, the J end by 5 bases, with 5 bases between. CDR3 amino acids: CASSLAPDQPQHF. As DNA, the CDR3 is TGTGCCAGCAGCTTAGCTCCCGATCAGCCCCAGCATTTT.

This clonotype was recorded many times. The chain uses TRBV11-2 and TRBJ2-3, with unresolved D. CDR1 is SGHAT and CDR2 is FQNNGV in the germline V gene. Trimming removed 3 bases at V and 3 bases at J, with 4 bases between. The length of the CDR3 is 12 residues. The CDR3 here is CASSFRTDTQYF. CDR3 DNA: TGTGCCAGCAGCTTTAGGACAGATACGCAGTATTTT.

This clonotype has a count of ten or more. The chain has TRBV3-1 and TRBJ1-2; no clear D gene. V was pared by 0 bases and J by 5 bases, with 10 bases between. There are 14 residues in the CDR3. Germline V gene data show CDR1 as LGHDT and CDR2 as YNNKEL (reference sequence). The CDR3 DNA sequence: TGTGCCAGCAGCCAAGATTACAACGGGTATGGCTACACCTTC. The encoded protein is CASSQDYNGYGYTF.

This clonotype came up many times. The chain recombines TRBV28 with TRBJ2-7; 9 bases agree with TRBD1. Germline loops: CDR1 MDHEN, CDR2 SYDVKM. The trim removed 7 bases at V and 2 bases at J, leaving 9 bases unmatched. The CDR3 is 15 amino acids. The CDR3 reads CASTETGGVTYEQYF. The CDR3 region has the DNA TGTGCCAGCACCGAAACAGGGGGCGTTACCTACGAGCAGTACTTC.

The chain couples TRBV4-2 to TRBJ2-2; D is possibly TRBD1 or TRBD2 (5 bases each). This CDR3 has 15 residues. V dropped 1 base and J dropped 1 base, with 7 bases sitting between them. Looked up from germline, CDR1 is LGHNA and CDR2 is YNFKEQ. The CDR3 bases are TGTGCCAGCAGCCAAGCTGGGGGGAACACCGGGGAGCTGTTTTTT. Protein sequence: CASSQAGGNTGELFF.

The V call is TRBV6-1, the J call TRBJ2-1; TRBD1 matches 8 bases. The length of the CDR3 is 15 residues. CDR1 is MNHNS and CDR2 is SASEGT in the germline V gene. After removal of 5 bases from V and 1 base from J, the junction contained 4 bases not matched to a gene. The CDR3 DNA is TGTGCCAGCAGTCCCGGGACAGGTTCCTACAATGAGCAGTTCTTC. Protein sequence: CASSPGTGSYNEQFF.

This clonotype was counted many times. The CDR3 reads CASSLARGNPGNTIYF. CDR3 nucleotide sequence: TGTGCCAGCAGCTTGGCCAGGGGGAATCCTGGAAACACCATATATTTT. The chain carries TRBV5-4 and TRBJ1-3; 7 nucleotides align to TRBD1. J was trimmed by 2 bases and V by 0 bases; bases with no gene match: 5. The CDR3 runs 16 residues. Germline values: CDR1 SGHNT, CDR2 YYREEE (reference sequence). The whole variable domain, filled in from reference TRBV5-4 and TRBJ1-3, reads ETGVTQSPTHLIKTRGQQVTLRCSSQSGHNTVSWYQQALGQGPQFIFQYYREEENGRGNFPPRFSGLQFPNYSSELNVNALELDDSALYLCASSLARGNPGNTIYFGEGSWLTVV.

This clonotype showed up many times. The V and J genes are TRBV12-3 or TRBV12-4 and TRBJ2-1; D is undetermined. Trimming pared 7 bases from V and 5 bases from J, leaving 12 bases between. This CDR3 has 13 amino acids. The CDR3 is CASNNPYNNEQFF. In DNA form, the CDR3 reads TGTGCCAGCAATAACCCTTATAACAATGAGCAGTTCTTC.

Ten or more counts support this clonotype. The genes are TRBV18 and TRBJ2-2, with D perhaps matching TRBD2 (6 bases). V was shortened by 11 bases and J by 4 bases, with 20 bases between the two germline ends. In germline, CDR1 is KGHSH, CDR2 LQKENI. The CDR3 sequence is 15 residues long. CDR3 region: CAGGEAQLGTGELFF. CDR3 bases: TGTGCCGGCGGGGAAGCCCAGCTAGGCACCGGGGAGCTGTTTTTT.

This clonotype occurred many times. The rearrangement joins TRBV19 to TRBJ1-2, with D possibly matching TRBD1 (6 bases). V lost 5 bases and J lost 5, with 9 bases in between. The CDR3 consists of 12 residues. Germline V gives CDR1 LNHDA, CDR2 SQIVND (reference sequence). CDR3 protein: CASSYREYGYTF. CDR3 DNA: TGTGCCAGTAGTTACAGGGAGTATGGCTACACCTTC.

The rearrangement joins TRBV4-2 to TRBJ2-1; 7 nucleotides match TRBD2. V was pared by 4 bases and J by 5 bases, with 2 bases of the junction left unmatched. This CDR3 has 13 residues. Germline CDR1 is LGHNA and CDR2 is YNFKEQ. Here the CDR3 reads CASSPGTNNEQFF. The CDR3 DNA follows: TGTGCCAGCAGCCCCGGGACTAACAATGAGCAGTTCTTC.

This clonotype appeared many times. V gene TRBV28 combines with J gene TRBJ2-5, with a possible D match to TRBD2 (5 bases). The V and J ends lost 5 bases and 2 bases respectively, with 12 bases between them. The CDR3 sequence is 14 residues long. Per germline, CDR1 MDHEN and CDR2 SYDVKM. CDR3 loop: CASSAPAEQETQYF. The CDR3 DNA reads TGTGCCAGCAGTGCCCCAGCGGAACAAGAGACCCAGTACTTC. The full variable domain, with the rest looked up from reference TRBV28 and TRBJ2-5, is DVKVTQSSRYLVKRTGEKVFLECVQDMDHENMFWYRQDPGLGLRLIYFSYDVKMKEKGDIPEGYSVSREKKERFSLILESASTNQTSMYLCASSAPAEQETQYFGPGTRLLVL.